This T cell receptor (beta chain) was retrieved from a study of T-cell reconstitution after alpha-beta-depleted transplantation in children (TCRdb year 2016). Concerning the study at large: T-cell immune reconstitution after TCRalphabeta/CD19-depleted allogeneic hematopoietic cell transplantation in children was quantitatively tracked in the study by means of TCR repertoire profiling.

The library came from PCR. For sequencing, an Illumina HiSeq 2500 was employed. Molecular barcoding was employed in the preparation of TCR libraries, with unique molecular identifiers being used to normalize TCRbeta repertoire quantification. The raw public reads went through TCRdb reprocessing: fastp at Q25, MiXCR clone calling, in-frame beta chains kept. Identical CDR3 proteins give one entry, which carries the most common genes and DNA. Recorded for this sample are a few hundred thousand distinct CDR3 sequences; 13% of them occurred a single time. Over 2% of the sample belongs to the ten largest clones. The label giving this sample's treatment or condition can be read as: allogeneic hematopoietic cell transplantation with graft depleted of TCRalphabeta T cells and CD19 B cells. The transplant recipients were children given TCRalphabeta/CD19-depleted allogeneic hematopoietic cell grafts. About this clonotype: Its recognized antigen is unknown. Within one base of it there is no much larger clone, and no base qualities were kept.

From cysteine to phenylalanine, the CDR3 is 14 amino acids long. This entry keeps only the CDR3 DNA: 42 bases, framed from base 1. The junction shows trimming of 5 bases on V and 1 base on J, plus 8 bases between the germline ends. In the germline V gene, CDR1 corresponds to MNHEY and CDR2 to SVGEGT. Broader findings and caveats from the paper: Over subsequent months, a decline in hyperexpanded clone frequencies was noted, and after one year, T-cell counts and TCRbeta diversity were mostly ascribed to newly produced T cells. The high TCRbeta diversity at day 60 in some patients was ascribed to recipient T cells and intrathymic progenitors that had survived conditioning. The apparently early alphabetaT-cell count recovery about two months after transplant was reportedly dependent on only several hundred rapidly expanded clones derived from non-depleted graft cells.

The TCR comes from a male patient between 5 and 17 years old who had a stem cell transplant for acute myeloid leukemia, so the T cells may come from the graft donor. The sample was PBMCs, mostly from graft donor cells, taken 360 days after TCRalphabeta/CD19-depleted stem cell transplant. This sequence uses TRBV6-2 or TRBV6-3 and TRBJ2-2, with TRBD1 tentatively as D gene (5 bases match). Here is the DNA: TGTGCCAGCAGTCACAGGAAGAACACCGGGGAGCTGTTTTTT. It encodes CASSHRKNTGELFF.